The 3 T cell receptor beta chains presented below share a single source sample, sequenced in a study of patients and donors after allogeneic stem cell transplantation. TCRdb re-called the RT-PCR reads with MiXCR, one entry per CDR3 protein. The sample holds approximately 1,600 distinct CDR3 sequences, roughly a sixth seen once. The sequencing input was blood, either unsorted or a sorted T cell fraction (not recorded which). The receptors originated from a human donor who was either an allogeneic HSCT recipient or a stem cell or donor lymphocyte infusion donor (not recorded which). It is not recorded whose cells these are; they may come from a transplant donor.

This clonotype occurred once. This clone may be a read error of a much larger clone one base away. The V and J genes are TRBV6-5 and TRBJ1-3, with 8 bases aligning to TRBD1. Germline values: CDR1 MNHEY, CDR2 SVGAGI. Trimming cost V 10 bases and J 1 base; bases outside gene matches: 3. CDR3 length: 13 residues. The CDR3: CATRGRSGNTIYF. The CDR3 DNA reads as TGTGCCACCAGGGGGCGGTCTGGAAACACCATATATTTT.

By share, this clonotype counts as medium-sized. V is TRBV5-1 and J is TRBJ2-3; 7 bases are a match to TRBD1. The CDR3 extends over 14 amino acids. Germline values: CDR1 SGHRS, CDR2 YFSETQ. V shed 1 base, J shed 10 bases, and the junction held 9 bases outside the gene matches. In DNA, the CDR3 is TGCGCCAGCAGCTTGCGGACTGGGACAGCGGCGCAGTATTTT. Amino acids: CASSLRTGTAAQYF. Based on the CDR3 plus reference TRBV5-1 and TRBJ2-3, the full variable domain is KAGVTQTPRYLIKTRGQQVTLSCSPISGHRSVSWYQQTPGQGLQFLFEYFSETQRNKGNFPGRFSGRQFSNSRSEMNVSTLELGDSALYLCASSLRTGTAAQYFGPGTRLTVL.

This clonotype was observed at least ten times. This sequence joins TRBV13 and TRBJ2-3; TRBD1 is a possible D gene (5 bases). Germline loops: CDR1 PRHDT, CDR2 FYEKMQ (reference sequence). The CDR3 has 13 residues. Trimming removed 2 bases from V and 3 bases from J, with 6 bases in between. CDR3 bases: TGTGCCAGCAGCTTAAGGGGTACAGATACGCAGTATTTT. Its protein product is CASSLRGTDTQYF.